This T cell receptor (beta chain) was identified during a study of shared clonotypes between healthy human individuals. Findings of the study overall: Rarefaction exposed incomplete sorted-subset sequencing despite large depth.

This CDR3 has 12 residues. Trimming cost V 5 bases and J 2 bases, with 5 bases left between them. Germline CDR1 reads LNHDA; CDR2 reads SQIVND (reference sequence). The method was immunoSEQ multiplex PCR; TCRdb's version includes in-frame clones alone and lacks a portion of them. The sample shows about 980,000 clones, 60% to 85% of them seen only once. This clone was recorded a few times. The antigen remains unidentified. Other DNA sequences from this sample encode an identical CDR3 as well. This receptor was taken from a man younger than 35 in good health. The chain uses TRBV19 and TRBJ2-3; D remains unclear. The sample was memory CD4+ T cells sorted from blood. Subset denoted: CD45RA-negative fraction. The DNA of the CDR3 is TGTGCCAGTAGTCCGAACACAGATACGCAGTATTTT. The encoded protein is CASSPNTDTQYF.